This is a list of T cell receptor beta chains from one sample in a study of blood T cell repertoires in COVID-19. TCRdb keeps only in-frame clones here, not all; method: immunoSEQ multiplex PCR. The table lists more than 200,000 clones, about 87% of them singletons. The sequencing sample was made of peripheral blood. Receptor source: a man aged 30 to 39 with COVID-19, enrolled during active disease. CDR3s include the opening cysteine and the closing phenylalanine or tryptophan. D genes are given only for firm matches. Expanded clones get a size class; other rows say once, few or many, or leave the size out.

. | TRBJ1-1 | . | TRBV9 | CASSVRVGGDTEAFF | TGTGCCAGCAGCGTAAGAGTAGGGGGGGACACTGAAGCTTTCTTT
. | TRBJ1-1 | few | TRBV14 | CASSQDPRREAGVTEAFF | TGTGCCAGCAGCCAAGATCCTAGGCGGGAGGCCGGGGTCACTGAAGCTTTCTTT
. | TRBJ2-7 | once | TRBV28 | CASSLDTDGSYEQYF | TGTGCCAGCAGTTTAGACACCGACGGATCCTACGAGCAGTACTTC
. | TRBJ1-3 | . | TRBV6-5 | CASSRQRHSGNTIYF | TGTGCCAGCAGTCGACAGCGCCACTCTGGAAACACCATATATTTT
. | TRBJ2-1 | . | TRBV25-1 | CASLPRTGILDNEQFF | TGTGCCAGCCTACCCCGGACTGGCATTTTGGACAATGAGCAGTTCTTC
. | TRBJ2-7 | . | TRBV25-1 | CASSQAGIHEQYF | TGTGCCAGCAGCCAAGCCGGGATCCACGAGCAGTACTTC
. | TRBJ2-5 | . | TRBV5-1 | CASSLQGSDQETQYF | TGCGCCAGCAGCTTGCAAGGGAGCGACCAAGAGACCCAGTACTTC
. | TRBJ1-1 | . | TRBV2 | CASKSNGGNTEAFF | TGTGCCAGCAAGTCGAACGGTGGGAACACTGAAGCTTTCTTT
. | TRBJ1-2 | . | TRBV19 | CASSIFARDGYTF | TGTGCCAGTAGTATATTCGCCAGGGATGGCTACACCTTC
TRBD1 | TRBJ1-5 | once | TRBV5-6 | CASSSDRGEGNQPQHF | TGTGCCAGCAGTTCGGACAGGGGGGAGGGCAATCAGCCCCAGCATTTT
TRBD1 | TRBJ1-1 | . | TRBV19 | CASSPWTGEGNTEAFF | TGTGCCAGTAGTCCTTGGACAGGGGAGGGGAACACTGAAGCTTTCTTT
TRBD1 | TRBJ2-2 | once | TRBV4-1 | CASSAGTGSTGELFF | TGCGCCAGCAGCGCCGGGACAGGGAGCACCGGGGAGCTGTTTTTT
. | TRBJ1-1 | . | TRBV7-3 | CASSNLGGGPTRDAEAFF | TGTGCCAGCAGCAACCTGGGGGGTGGACCTACGAGGGACGCTGAAGCTTTCTTT
. | TRBJ1-5 | . | TRBV30 | CAWSVRLSLNQPQHF | TGTGCCTGGAGTGTACGGCTTAGCCTCAATCAGCCCCAGCATTTT
TRBD2 | TRBJ2-1 | . | TRBV2 | CASSEAGLAGAGNEQFF | TGTGCCAGCAGTGAAGCCGGTCTAGCGGGGGCTGGGAATGAGCAGTTCTTC
. | TRBJ1-6 | . | TRBV7-3 | CASSLNRAGSPLHF | TGTGCCAGCAGCTTAAACAGGGCCGGGTCACCCCTCCACTTT